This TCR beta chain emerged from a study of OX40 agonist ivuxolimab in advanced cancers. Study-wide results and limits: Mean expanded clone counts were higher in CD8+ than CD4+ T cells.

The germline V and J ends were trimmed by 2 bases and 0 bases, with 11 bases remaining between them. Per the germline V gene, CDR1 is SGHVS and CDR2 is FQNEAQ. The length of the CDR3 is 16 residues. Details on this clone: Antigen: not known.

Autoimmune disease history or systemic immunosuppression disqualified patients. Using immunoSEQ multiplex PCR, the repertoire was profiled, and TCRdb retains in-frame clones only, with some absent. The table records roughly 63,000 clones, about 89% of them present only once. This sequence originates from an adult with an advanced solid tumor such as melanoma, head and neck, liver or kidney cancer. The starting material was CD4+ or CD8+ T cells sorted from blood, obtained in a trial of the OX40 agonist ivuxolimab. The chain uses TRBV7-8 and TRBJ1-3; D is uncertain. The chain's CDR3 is CASSLKSYLSGNTIYF. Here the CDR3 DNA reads TGTGCCAGCAGCTTAAAGTCATACCTCTCTGGAAACACCATATATTTT.